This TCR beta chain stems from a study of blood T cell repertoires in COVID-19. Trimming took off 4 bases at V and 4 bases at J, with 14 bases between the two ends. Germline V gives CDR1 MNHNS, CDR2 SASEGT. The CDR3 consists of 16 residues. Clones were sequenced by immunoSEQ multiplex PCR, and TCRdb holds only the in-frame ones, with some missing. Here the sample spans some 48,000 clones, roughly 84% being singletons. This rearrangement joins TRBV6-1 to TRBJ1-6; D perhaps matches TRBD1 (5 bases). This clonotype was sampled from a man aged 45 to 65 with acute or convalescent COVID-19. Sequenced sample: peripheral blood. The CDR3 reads CASSARGEVYNSPLHF. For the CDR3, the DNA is TGTGCCAGCAGTGCACGGGGGGAGGTTTATAATTCACCCCTCCACTTT.